Given below is one T cell receptor beta chain in context. Its target is not known. Profiled with immunoSEQ multiplex PCR; TCRdb holds only in-frame clones, not every one. The data contain approximately 27,000 clones, around four fifths of them singletons. This sample is drawn from a study of chemoradiotherapy in HPV16-positive cancers. Study results and caveats: For HPV16-positive patients, expanding HPV-responsive T cells associated with longer recurrence-free survival. Only a couple of HPV16-positive patients supplied the functional HPV-specificity definition.

V lost 1 base and J lost 5, with 8 bases in between. This CDR3 is built from 13 residues. Germline V lookup: CDR1 MGHRA, CDR2 YSYEKL. The chain combines TRBV4-1 with TRBJ1-2; D gene unclear. This TCR was sampled from a human donor with HPV-associated anogenital cancer. The material sequenced was blood, taken from a patient who underwent chemoradiotherapy. The CDR3 is CASSQGGGYGYTF. CDR3 DNA: TGCGCCAGCAGCCAAGGGGGAGGGTATGGCTACACCTTC.